A selection of T cell receptor beta chains follows, all from one sample in a study of blood T cell repertoires in COVID-19. Repertoires were generated with immunoSEQ multiplex PCR, while TCRdb's copy carries only in-frame clones and drops some. In the table there are a few hundred thousand clones, approximately 78% of which are singletons. The sample consisted of PBMCs or T cells enriched from blood (not recorded which). The receptors come from a man in his forties who had been exposed to COVID-19. Each CDR3 is given with its conserved first and last residue. Fields, in order: V gene, J gene, CDR3 length, CDR3 protein.

v_call: TRBV20-1; j_call: TRBJ2-1; cdr3_length: 10; cdr3_aa: CSAETYEQFF
v_call: TRBV9; j_call: TRBJ2-5; cdr3_length: 15; cdr3_aa: CASSVGLAGGETQYF
v_call: TRBV13; j_call: TRBJ2-7; cdr3_length: 16; cdr3_aa: CASSNRRGGLSYEQYF
v_call: TRBV10-3; j_call: TRBJ1-4; cdr3_length: 13; cdr3_aa: CAISESSDEKLFF
v_call: TRBV7-6; j_call: TRBJ2-7; cdr3_length: 17; cdr3_aa: CALNPGLIPPSSYEQYF
v_call: TRBV5-4; j_call: TRBJ2-2; cdr3_length: 16; cdr3_aa: CASSPSLGEGTGELFF
v_call: TRBV18; j_call: TRBJ2-1; cdr3_length: 14; cdr3_aa: CASSPTDYYNEQFF
v_call: TRBV18; j_call: TRBJ2-2; cdr3_length: 18; cdr3_aa: CASSPTDRARSTAGELFF
v_call: TRBV15; j_call: TRBJ2-1; cdr3_length: 12; cdr3_aa: CATSRASGWAFF
v_call: TRBV10-2; j_call: TRBJ2-5; cdr3_length: 15; cdr3_aa: CASSRTWGGQETQYF
v_call: TRBV11-3; j_call: TRBJ2-7; cdr3_length: 13; cdr3_aa: CASSLAQGWEQYF
v_call: TRBV5-6; j_call: TRBJ2-7; cdr3_length: 14; cdr3_aa: CASSIQGESYEQYF
v_call: TRBV10-3; j_call: TRBJ1-5; cdr3_length: 15; cdr3_aa: CATTGGGLRNQPQHF
v_call: TRBV9; j_call: TRBJ2-1; cdr3_length: 16; cdr3_aa: CASSFPGRAGLDEQFF